Shown below are 4 T cell receptor beta chains from a single sample sequenced in a study of shared clonotypes between healthy human individuals (dated by TCRdb to the early 2020s). For the CD8 naive samples, CD45RO-negative cells were positively selected for CCR7, yielding a CD45RA+CCR7+ population from which TemRA cells were excluded. The receptor library was made with the immunoSEQ multiplex PCR assay. TCRdb limited this immuneACCESS table to in-frame rearrangements with V and J called. A share of clones is missing; checked studies link under half to unresolved V genes, and the rest is unexplained. The sample data list some 2 million clones, and about 95% of these were observed just once. The top ten constitute roughly 1.2% of the sample. Sequencing was carried out using naive CD8+ T cells sorted from blood. Reading the label with the study, this specimen's cell subset or site is: CD45RA+CCR7+. These receptors were collected from a man aged 18 to 35 in good health.

The chain combines TRBV4-1 with TRBJ2-7, with D hard to call. V lost 0 bases, J lost 4 bases, and 10 bases lay in between. The CDR3 extends over 14 amino acids. CDR1 and CDR2 from the germline V gene are MGHRA and YSYEKL. This CDR3 reads CASSQDVGSYEQYF. The CDR3 coding sequence is TGCGCCAGCAGCCAAGATGTAGGCAGTTACGAGCAGTACTTC.

This chain connects TRBV28 to TRBJ1-5; D is ambiguous. V was trimmed by 6 bases and J by 4 bases, leaving 16 bases between them. The CDR3 spans 15 residues. The germline CDR1 and CDR2 sequences are MDHEN and SYDVKM. The CDR3 coding sequence is TGTGCCAGCAGCCGTTTATTAGAGTCTAATCAGCCCCAGCATTTT. Its protein is CASSRLLESNQPQHF.

The chain combines TRBV2 with TRBJ2-3; 8 nucleotides agree with TRBD1. The V gene end was trimmed by 5 bases and the J gene end by 5 bases; junction bases not matched to a gene: 6. Germline V lookup: CDR1 SNHLY, CDR2 FYNNEI. The CDR3 has 14 amino acids. CDR3 residues: CASSFLGTGDTQYF. As DNA, the CDR3 is TGTGCCAGCAGTTTTCTGGGGACAGGAGATACGCAGTATTTT.

The chain is built from TRBV5-4 and TRBJ2-1; D is perhaps TRBD2 (5 bases). CDR1 is SGHNT, CDR2 YYREEE, per germline (reference sequence). This CDR3 spans 15 amino acids. V was trimmed by 0 bases and J by 0 bases, leaving 7 bases between them. The CDR3 DNA follows: TGTGCCAGCAGCTTGGTAGCGAGCTCCTACAATGAGCAGTTCTTC. It translates to CASSLVASSYNEQFF.